The present T cell receptor beta chain was sequenced within a study of T-cell reconstitution after alpha-beta-depleted transplantation in children. Unique molecular identifiers were used to barcode this TCRbeta library. One entry per CDR3 protein, called by TCRdb with MiXCR from the PCR reads. Of 600,000 to 700,000 distinct CDR3 sequences in the sample, around 13% were seen once. Findings of the study overall: Recipient T cells and thymic progenitors that survived gave rise to the high TCRbeta diversity observed at day 60 in some patients.

For this clonotype: The antigen remains undetermined.

The CDR3 contains 13 residues. V dropped 0 bases and J dropped 6 bases, with 7 bases sitting between them. Germline V gene data show CDR1 as SGHRS and CDR2 as YFSETQ. This chain links TRBV5-1 with TRBJ1-5; the D is unclear. Sequenced here: PBMCs, sampled before TCRalphabeta/CD19-depleted stem cell transplant. The sequence was obtained from a girl aged 2 to 9 with congenital amegakaryocytic thrombocytopenia, due to receive a stem cell transplant. CDR3 DNA sequence: TGCGCCAGCAGCTTGGGGTTACGTCAGCCCCAGCATTTT. It encodes CASSLGLRQPQHF.